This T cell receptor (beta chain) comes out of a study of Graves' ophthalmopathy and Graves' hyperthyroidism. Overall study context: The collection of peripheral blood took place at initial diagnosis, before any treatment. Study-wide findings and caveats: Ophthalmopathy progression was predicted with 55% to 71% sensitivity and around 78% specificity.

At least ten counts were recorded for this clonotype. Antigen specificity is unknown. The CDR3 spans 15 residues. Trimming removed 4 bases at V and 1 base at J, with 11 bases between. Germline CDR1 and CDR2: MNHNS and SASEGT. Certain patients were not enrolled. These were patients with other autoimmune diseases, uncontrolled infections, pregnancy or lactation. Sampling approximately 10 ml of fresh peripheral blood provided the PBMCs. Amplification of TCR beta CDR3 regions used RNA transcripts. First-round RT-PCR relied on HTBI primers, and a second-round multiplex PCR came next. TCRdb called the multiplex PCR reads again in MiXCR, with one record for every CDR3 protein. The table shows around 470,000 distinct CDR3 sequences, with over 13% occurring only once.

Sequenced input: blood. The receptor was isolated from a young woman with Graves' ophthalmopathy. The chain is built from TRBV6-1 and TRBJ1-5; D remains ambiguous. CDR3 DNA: TGTGCCAGCAGTGGGCTGTGGGGAAGCAATCAGCCCCAGCATTTT. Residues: CASSGLWGSNQPQHF.